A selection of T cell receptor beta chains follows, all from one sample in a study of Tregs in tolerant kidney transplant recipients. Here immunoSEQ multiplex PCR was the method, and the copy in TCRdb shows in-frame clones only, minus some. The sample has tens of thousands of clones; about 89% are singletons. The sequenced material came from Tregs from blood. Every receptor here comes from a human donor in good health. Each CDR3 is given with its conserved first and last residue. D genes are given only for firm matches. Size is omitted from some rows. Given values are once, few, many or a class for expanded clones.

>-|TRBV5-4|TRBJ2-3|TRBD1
TGTGCCAGCAGCTTGGGACAGGGGGGAGATACGCAGTATTTT
CASSLGQGGDTQYF
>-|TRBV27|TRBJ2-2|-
TGTGCCAGCAGTTCAGGGCAGGGGAGGGCCGGGGAGCTGTTTTTT
CASSSGQGRAGELFF
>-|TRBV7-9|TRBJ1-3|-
TGTGCCAGCAGCCAACGGGGCCTGGAAGGAAACACCATATATTTT
CASSQRGLEGNTIYF
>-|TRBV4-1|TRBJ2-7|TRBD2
TGCGCCAGCAGCCTAGGACTAGCGGGAGCATACTACGAGCAGTACTTC
CASSLGLAGAYYEQYF
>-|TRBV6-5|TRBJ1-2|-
TGTGCCAGCAGTAATGACAGAAACGGCTACACCTTC
CASSNDRNGYTF
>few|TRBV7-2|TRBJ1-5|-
TGTGCCAGCAGCTTAACGGGGGCTGGGCAGCCCCAGCATTTT
CASSLTGAGQPQHF
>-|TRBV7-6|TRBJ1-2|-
TGTGCCAGCAGCGTCAGGCCCATGCACTATGGCTACACCTTC
CASSVRPMHYGYTF
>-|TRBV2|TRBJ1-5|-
TGTGCCAGCAGTGAATGGGAAAGGGATCAGCCCCAGCATTTT
CASSEWERDQPQHF
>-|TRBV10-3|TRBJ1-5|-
TGTGCCATCAGTGAGTCAGGTCTCTCGGCGGGCGACCCCAGGCAGCCCCAGCATTTT
CAISESGLSAGDPRQPQHF
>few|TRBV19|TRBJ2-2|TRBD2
TGTGCCAGGAGACTAGCGGGAGGAACCGGGGAGCTGTTTTTT
CARRLAGGTGELFF
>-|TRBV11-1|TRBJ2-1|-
TGTGCCAGCAGCTTTGGTTCAACCTACAATGAGCAGTTCTTC
CASSFGSTYNEQFF
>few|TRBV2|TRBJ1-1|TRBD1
TGTGCCAGCACCTCAGGGGGCCGAAACACTGAAGCTTTCTTT
CASTSGGRNTEAFF
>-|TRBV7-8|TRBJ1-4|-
TGTGCCAGCACCTACCGCTTGGGCCCTGCAACTAATGAAAAACTGTTTTTT
CASTYRLGPATNEKLFF
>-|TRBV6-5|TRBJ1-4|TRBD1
TGTGCCAGCAGTGCCAGGGGGCAAACTAATGAAAAACTGTTTTTT
CASSARGQTNEKLFF
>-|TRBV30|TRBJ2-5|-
TGTGCCTGGAGTCACGGGGGTTGGGAGACCCAGTACTTC
CAWSHGGWETQYF
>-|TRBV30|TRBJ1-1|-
TGTGCCTGGAAAAGGGAGAACACTGAAGCTTTCTTT
CAWKRENTEAFF
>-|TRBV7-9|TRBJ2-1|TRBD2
TGTGCCAGCAGCTTCCGACTAGCGGGAGGTAAGGGTGACAATGAGCAGTTCTTC
CASSFRLAGGKGDNEQFF
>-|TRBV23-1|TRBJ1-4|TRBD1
TGCGCCAGCCCCCTTTCGGGGACAGGGGTTGAAAAACTGTTTTTT
CASPLSGTGVEKLFF
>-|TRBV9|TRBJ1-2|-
TGTGCCAGCAGCGTAGCTTGGGGGCAGGATGGCTACACCTTC
CASSVAWGQDGYTF
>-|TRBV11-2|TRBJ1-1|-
TGTGCCAGCAGCTCCCCCCAGGGAACGAACACTGAGGCTTTCTTT
CASSSPQGTNTEAFF
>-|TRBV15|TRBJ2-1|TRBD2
TGTGCCACCAGCCGGGGACTAGCGGGGGGACCATATCCTGGCTACAATGAGCAGTTCTTC
CATSRGLAGGPYPGYNEQFF
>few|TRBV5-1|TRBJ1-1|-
TGCGCCAGCAGCTTGGGTAGGAGAGTTGGGGCTGGGGCTTTCTTT
CASSLGRRVGAGAFF
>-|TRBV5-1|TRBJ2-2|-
TGCGCCAGCATTTCGGGGAGCTACGGGGAGCTGTTTTTT
CASISGSYGELFF
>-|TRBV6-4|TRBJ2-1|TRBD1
TGTGCCAGCAGTCCGACAGGGGGCTTCTACAATGAGCAGTTCTTC
CASSPTGGFYNEQFF
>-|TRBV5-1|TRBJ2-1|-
TGCGCCAGCAGCTTGCAAGGCTCCAATGAGCAGTTCTTC
CASSLQGSNEQFF
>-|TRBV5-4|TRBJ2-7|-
TGTGCCAGCAGCTGGATGACAAACCCGGAGGACGAGCAGTACTTC
CASSWMTNPEDEQYF
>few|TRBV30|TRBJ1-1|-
TGTGCCTGGAGTGTATTTTCGAGGGAAATGAAAGCTTTCTTT
CAWSVFSREMKAFF
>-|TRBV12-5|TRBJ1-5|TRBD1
TGTGCTAGTGGTCCGGGGGGACAGAGGAATCAGCCCCAGCATTTT
CASGPGGQRNQPQHF
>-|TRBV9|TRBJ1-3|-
TGTGCCAGCAGCCTAACAGGTTACTCTGGAAACACCATATATTTT
CASSLTGYSGNTIYF
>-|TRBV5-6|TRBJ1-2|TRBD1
TGTGCCAGCAGCTTGTTGGACAGGGGGTCCTATGGCTACACCTTC
CASSLLDRGSYGYTF
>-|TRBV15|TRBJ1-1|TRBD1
TGTGCCACCAGCAGAACAGGGGCCTTGAACACTGAAGCTTTCTTT
CATSRTGALNTEAFF
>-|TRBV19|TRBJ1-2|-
TGTGCCAGTAGTATGGCTTGGATCCCCAGTCGCGGCTACACCTTC
CASSMAWIPSRGYTF
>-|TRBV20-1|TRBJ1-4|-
TGCAGTGCTAGAGATCTCGGAAAACTGTTTTTT
CSARDLGKLFF
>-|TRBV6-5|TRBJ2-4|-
TGTGCCAGCAGTCTCGGCGGTGACAAAAACATTCAGTACTTC
CASSLGGDKNIQYF
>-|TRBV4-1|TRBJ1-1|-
TGCGCCAGCAGCCAAGAACTGGGACGGAACACTGAAGCTTTCTTT
CASSQELGRNTEAFF